This entry features one T cell receptor beta chain sequence. The antigen is unknown. At one end the junction does not follow the germline gene, possibly because of a read error. The entry originates in a study of Graves' ophthalmopathy and Graves' hyperthyroidism. Study-wide results and limits: The majority of expanded thyroid clonotypes above 0.001 frequency also occurred in blood. A classifier, a 13-signature model, separated ophthalmopathy from stable hyperthyroidism with approximately 88% sensitivity and approximately 80% specificity.

Recruitment covered hyperthyroidism patients aged 18 to 65 whose new diagnosis was of under 2 months' duration. Germline loops: CDR1 DFQATT, CDR2 SNEGSKA (reference sequence). This CDR3 spans 17 amino acids. Amplification from RNA transcripts yielded the TCR beta CDR3 regions. Second-round multiplex PCR came after first-round RT-PCR with HTBI primers. TCRdb passed the multiplex PCR reads through MiXCR, listing each CDR3 protein once. The sample has roughly 1.1 million distinct CDR3 sequences, 35% to 40% seen once. The TCR was taken from an adult man with Graves' hyperthyroidism. Sequencing was performed on peripheral blood or thyroid tissue (not recorded which). The chain has TRBV20-1 and TRBJ2-5; 9 nucleotides match TRBD2. Here the CDR3 DNA reads TGCAGTGCTAGAGATTGGCCTAGCGGGACCCGGGGGGAGATCCAGTACTTC. It is translated as CSARDWPSGTRGEIQYF.